These T cell receptor beta chains were read from a single sample in a study of control samples from healthy donors and cancer patients. Libraries were prepared by immunoSEQ multiplex PCR; TCRdb keeps only in-frame clonotypes and omits some of them. The sample holds 100,000 to 150,000 clones; approximately 92% are singletons and the top ten take about 5.5%. The source material was blood. Receptors originate from a man between 18 and 35 years old in good health. Both conserved end residues are part of each CDR3. Fields, in order: D gene, V gene, clone size, J gene, CDR3 DNA, CDR3 protein. The D gene is left open where the match is weak. The listing skips clone size in some rows; elsewhere it reads once, few, many or a size class.

TRBD2,TRBV5-5,-,TRBJ2-1,TGTGCCAGCAGTTTCGGACTAGCGGGGGGAGGTGAGCAGTTCTTC,CASSFGLAGGGEQFF
-,TRBV27,-,TRBJ1-2,TGTGCCAGCAGTTTATCGGGGTTAGATGGCTACACCTTC,CASSLSGLDGYTF
-,TRBV11-2,-,TRBJ1-1,TGTGCCAGCAGCCAGGGGTTAAACACTGAAGCTTTCTTT,CASSQGLNTEAFF
-,TRBV7-2,-,TRBJ2-1,TGTGCCAGCAGCCTCGACAGATTCTCCTACAATGAGCAGTTCTTC,CASSLDRFSYNEQFF
-,TRBV2,once,TRBJ2-7,TGTGCCAGCAGCTATGATCACGAGCAGTACTTC,CASSYDHEQYF
TRBD1,TRBV11-3,-,TRBJ2-2,TGTGCCAGCAGCTCCGACCGGACAGGGGGAGCCGGGGAGCTGTTTTTT,CASSSDRTGGAGELFF
TRBD1,TRBV6-5,-,TRBJ1-4,TGTGCCAGCAGTTCGAGGACAGGGAATGAAAAACTGTTTTTT,CASSSRTGNEKLFF
-,TRBV7-2,-,TRBJ1-2,TGTGCCAGCAGCGGAAGATGGGATGGCTACACCTTC,CASSGRWDGYTF
TRBD2,TRBV5-6,-,TRBJ2-5,TGTGCCAGCAGCTCGACCGGGACTAGCGGGGGCGGGGAGACCCAGTACTTC,CASSSTGTSGGGETQYF
TRBD2,TRBV10-1,-,TRBJ2-7,TGCGCCAGCAGAGGACTAGCGGGGCAACTACTTCCCTACGAGCAGTACTTC,CASRGLAGQLLPYEQYF
TRBD1,TRBV5-5,few,TRBJ2-7,TGTGCCAGCAGCTTGGGGACAGGGGGCATCTACGAGCAGTACTTC,CASSLGTGGIYEQYF
TRBD1,TRBV9,once,TRBJ1-4,TGTGCCAGCAGCGTGGGACAGCCGAGTGAAAAACTGTTTTTT,CASSVGQPSEKLFF
-,TRBV3-1/TRBV3-2,once,TRBJ1-5,TGTGCCAGCAGCCAAGATATAGGACATCAGCCCCAGCATTTT,CASSQDIGHQPQHF
-,TRBV10-3,-,TRBJ2-1,TGTGCCATCAGTGATACGAGGGGGACAACGGAGCAGTTCTTC,CAISDTRGTTEQFF
-,TRBV5-3,once,TRBJ2-7,TGTGCCAGAGGGGACTGGTTAGGAGGATGCTACGAGCAGTACTTC,CARGDWLGGCYEQYF
-,TRBV19,-,TRBJ1-1,TGTGCCAGTAGTATAGGGGGGGCCTTCTCTGAAGCTTTCTTT,CASSIGGAFSEAFF